Following are 12 T cell receptor beta chains from one sample sequenced in a study of cytomegalovirus exposure and HLA in healthy donors. Researchers ran the PCR with 60 Vbeta and 13 Jbeta primers. Only in-frame clones appear in the TCRdb table, and some are missing; sequencing was by immunoSEQ multiplex PCR. The sample has about 120,000 clones, 70% to 85% seen once. The sequencing input was PBMCs. The receptors here all came from a woman aged 18-29 years in good health and CMV-seronegative.

The chain employs TRBV5-6 and TRBJ1-1; no definite D call. Germline-derived CDR1 and CDR2 are SGHDT and YYEEEE. The CDR3 covers 13 residues. V was cut by 0 bases and J by 6 bases, with 9 bases left in between. This CDR3 reads CASSLGAGAEAFF. CDR3 DNA: TGTGCCAGCAGCTTGGGTGCAGGCGCTGAAGCTTTCTTT.

The chain carries TRBV29-1 and TRBJ2-7; 9 bases agree with TRBD1. V trimming: 6 bases; J trimming: 3 bases; junction bases outside the gene matches: 9. The CDR3 is made up of 14 amino acids. The germline V gene encodes CDR1 SQVTM and CDR2 ANQGSEA. The CDR3 coding sequence is TGCAGCGTAGCCTACACAGGGGGCAGCTACGAGCAGTACTTC. It translates to CSVAYTGGSYEQYF.

The V gene is TRBV18, the J gene TRBJ2-4; TRBD2 matches at 8 bases. J gave up 8 bases and V 3 bases, and 12 bases lay outside the gene matches. This CDR3 region has 16 residues. CDR1 and CDR2 (germline): KGHSH, LQKENI. The CDR3 sequence is CASSPPLGGGPHIQYF. CDR3 bases: TGTGCCAGCTCACCCCCCTTAGGCGGGGGGCCTCACATTCAGTACTTC.

This sequence joins TRBV6-1 and TRBJ2-5; 11 nucleotides line up with TRBD2. The CDR3 is 15 amino acids. Germline-derived CDR1 and CDR2 are MNHNS and SASEGT. J was trimmed by 5 bases and V by 7 bases; bases with no gene match: 9. As DNA, the CDR3 is TGTGCCAGCAAAGCACTAGCGGGAGTCATGGAGACCCAGTACTTC. The encoded protein is CASKALAGVMETQYF.

V usage is TRBV7-2 and J usage is TRBJ2-3; D gene unclear. The CDR3 has 12 amino acids. Trimming left V 6 bases short and J 2 bases short, with 6 bases between. Germline lookup yields CDR1 SGHTA and CDR2 FQGNSA. CDR3 protein: CASSRYTDTQYF. The CDR3 DNA reads TGTGCCAGCAGTCGTTACACAGATACGCAGTATTTT.

The chain links TRBV16 to TRBJ1-2; unclear D gene. The CDR3 loop spans 13 amino acids. The germline V gene encodes CDR1 KGHSY and CDR2 FQNENV. V lost 2 bases and J lost 3, with 7 bases in between. CDR3 sequence reads: CASSQNSYYGYTF. As DNA, the CDR3 is TGTGCCAGCAGCCAAAACAGCTACTATGGCTACACCTTC.

The genes are TRBV7-8 and TRBJ2-5, with D maybe TRBD2 (8 bases). Trimming cost V 5 bases and J 3 bases, with 13 bases left between them. CDR1 is SGHVS, CDR2 FQNEAQ, per germline. This CDR3 has 14 amino acids. CDR3 amino acids: CASSPGGTEETQYF. In DNA form, the CDR3 reads TGTGCCAGCAGCCCGGGGGGGACAGAAGAGACCCAGTACTTC.

This clone appeared once. This chain uses TRBV18 with TRBJ1-1; D is unclear. Germline values: CDR1 KGHSH, CDR2 LQKENI. This CDR3 spans 14 amino acids. V was shortened by 3 bases and J by 2 bases, with 10 bases between the two germline ends. CDR3 sequence reads: CASSPIEVNTEAFF. CDR3 nucleotides: TGTGCCAGCTCACCCATCGAGGTAAACACTGAAGCTTTCTTT.

The V and J genes are TRBV7-8 and TRBJ2-2, with TRBD1 matching 7 bases. The CDR3 extends over 15 amino acids. With 5 bases clipped from V and 5 bases from J, the junction kept 8 bases outside the gene matches. From germline, CDR1 is SGHVS and CDR2 FQNEAQ. The CDR3 reads CASSPRQGVTGELFF. CDR3 DNA: TGTGCCAGCAGCCCGAGACAGGGAGTAACCGGGGAGCTGTTTTTT.

This rearrangement joins TRBV19 to TRBJ2-4; a possible D gene is TRBD2 (6 bases). CDR3 length: 12 residues. Germline V gives CDR1 LNHDA, CDR2 SQIVND (reference sequence). The V end lost 5 bases, the J end lost 7 bases, and 9 bases lay between the germline ends. This CDR3 is CASSEGRNIQYF. CDR3 in DNA: TGTGCCAGTAGTGAAGGGAGGAACATTCAGTACTTC.

The table lists this clone with a count of one. One junction end does not reproduce the germline sequence, and a read error may be involved. This chain uses TRBV6-5 with TRBJ2-5, with 12 nucleotides matching TRBD2. The germline gives CDR1 MNHEY, CDR2 SVGAGI. CDR3 length: 14 residues. The CDR3 spells CASSPLAGGGSEHF. Written as DNA, the CDR3 is TGTGCCAGCAGTCCGCTAGCGGGAGGGGGTTCGGAGCACTTC.

The chain uses TRBV27 and TRBJ2-4; 7 bases match TRBD1. The CDR3 runs 16 residues. The J segment lost 1 base and the V segment lost 5 bases, leaving 8 bases of the junction unmatched. Germline V CDR1 and CDR2: MNHEY, SMNVEV (reference sequence). CDR3 nucleotides: TGTGCCAGCAGTCCTTGGGACAGTCTGGCCAAAAACATTCAGTACTTC. Translating gives CASSPWDSLAKNIQYF.